This entry lists 21 T cell receptor beta chains sequenced from one sample in a study of shared clonotypes between healthy human individuals (dated by TCRdb to about 2020). Libraries were prepared through the immunoSEQ multiplex PCR assay. In its TCRdb copy, this immuneACCESS table keeps in-frame sequences only and misses some clones. Where compared with another copy, unresolved V genes explain less than half of these, and the others have no known cause. The sample table lists some 900,000 clones, 76% of them with a count of one. The leading ten clones occupy 1.5% of the sample. Material for sequencing was memory CD4+ T cells sorted from blood. The meaning of the sample's cell subset or site label: CD45RA-negative fraction. Receptors were obtained from a man between 18 and 35 years old in good health.

This rearrangement joins TRBV6-4 to TRBJ2-2; a weak D match, TRBD2 (5 bases). The CDR3 spans 15 residues. Germline-derived CDR1 and CDR2 are MRHNA and SNTAGT. The germline V and J ends were trimmed by 5 bases and 4 bases, with 14 bases remaining between them. The chain's CDR3 is CASSRSGSSTGELFF. The CDR3, as DNA: TGTGCCAGCAGTCGGAGCGGCTCCAGCACCGGGGAGCTGTTTTTT.

This clone was seen a few times. The chain joins TRBV10-2 to TRBJ1-1; TRBD1 aligns across 8 bases. Trimming at V came to 7 bases and at J to 0 bases, leaving 7 bases not matched to a gene. This CDR3 contains 15 residues. CDR1 is WSHSY and CDR2 is SAAADI in the germline V gene. CDR3 in DNA: TGCGCCAGCAAAGGCTCAGGGGGCATGAACACTGAAGCTTTCTTT. This codes for CASKGSGGMNTEAFF.

The V call is TRBV7-2, the J call TRBJ2-6, with 7 bases identical to TRBD1. The trim removed 3 bases at V and 2 bases at J, leaving 7 bases unmatched. Germline V gene lookup returns CDR1 SGHTA and CDR2 FQGNSA. This CDR3 region has 17 residues. Here the CDR3 reads CASSFNRGKAGANVLTF. In DNA form, the CDR3 reads TGTGCCAGCAGCTTTAACAGGGGAAAGGCTGGGGCCAACGTCCTGACTTTC.

J is TRBJ1-6 and V is TRBV13; D perhaps matches TRBD1 (6 bases). V was pared by 5 bases and J by 1 base, with 21 bases between. CDR3 length: 19 amino acids. The V gene's germline CDR1 is PRHDT and CDR2 FYEKMQ (reference sequence). The CDR3 nucleotides read TGTGCCAGCAGCCCGCGGGGGGGCCAGTTAGCTTCCTATAATTCACCCCTCCACTTT. This translates into CASSPRGGQLASYNSPLHF.

The chain employs TRBV5-6 and TRBJ1-2, with unresolved D. Per germline, CDR1 SGHDT and CDR2 YYEEEE. Between the trimmed V and J ends, which lost 4 bases and 1 base, there was a span of 8 bases. CDR3 size: 13 residues. Here the CDR3 reads CASSPHYNYGYTF. CDR3 sequence (DNA): TGTGCCAGCAGCCCGCATTATAACTATGGCTACACCTTC.

This clone was recorded only once. The chain has TRBV30 and TRBJ1-6, with TRBD1 matching over 7 bases. The CDR3 totals 17 residues. The V gene's germline CDR1 is GTSNPN and CDR2 SVGIG (reference sequence). Losses at the gene ends were 0 bases for V and 7 bases for J; bases not matched to a gene: 12. CDR3 coding DNA: TGTGCCTGGAGTGTACAGGGGAGCAGCCGGCCCAATTCACCCCTCCACTTT. Protein: CAWSVQGSSRPNSPLHF.

The chain combines TRBV19 with TRBJ1-1; 7 bases fit TRBD1. This CDR3 has 11 amino acids. The V gene end was trimmed by 9 bases and the J gene end by 10 bases; junction bases not matched to a gene: 8. CDR1 and CDR2 (germline): LNHDA, SQIVND (reference sequence). The CDR3 coding sequence is TGTGCCAGCAAAGAGGGGGCGCGAGCTTTCTTT. Translating it yields CASKEGARAFF.

This clone was counted many times. CDR3 residues: CASSEQLTVAKNIQYF. As DNA, the CDR3 is TGTGCCAGCAGTGAACAACTGACCGTAGCCAAAAACATTCAGTACTTC. V gene TRBV6-1 combines with J gene TRBJ2-4; D remains ambiguous. Germline CDR1 and CDR2: MNHNS and SASEGT. V lost 2 bases to trimming and J lost 0 bases, with 11 bases between them. The CDR3 contains 16 residues.

This clone has just a few counts. V usage is TRBV2 and J usage is TRBJ2-1, with D possibly called TRBD1 or TRBD2 (5 bases each). V lost 4 bases to trimming and J lost 10 bases, with 8 bases between them. Looked up from germline, CDR1 is SNHLY and CDR2 is FYNNEI. This CDR3 comprises 11 residues. CDR3 loop: CASSGGPEQFF. For the CDR3, the DNA is TGTGCCAGCAGTGGGGGACCGGAGCAGTTCTTC.

J is TRBJ1-1 and V is TRBV6-1, with 7 bases lining up with TRBD1. The CDR3 extends over 14 amino acids. The V gene's germline CDR1 is MNHNS and CDR2 SASEGT. V lost 6 bases to trimming and J lost 6 bases; unmatched junction nucleotides: 10. The CDR3 is CASSLDRALAEAFF. The CDR3 region has the DNA TGTGCCAGCAGCTTAGACAGGGCGTTGGCTGAAGCTTTCTTT.

This sequence joins TRBV11-2 and TRBJ1-5, with 9 bases that match TRBD1. Germline CDR1 SGHAT, CDR2 FQNNGV. CDR3 length equals 16 residues. The V segment lost 5 bases and the J segment 7 bases; nucleotides outside the gene matches: 12. CDR3 nucleotides: TGTGCCAGCAGCCCCGGAAACAGGGGGCTGAGGCAGCCCCAGCATTTT. Translation gives CASSPGNRGLRQPQHF.

The chain joins TRBV16 to TRBJ2-1; D gene uncertain. The germline V gene encodes CDR1 KGHSY and CDR2 FQNENV. The CDR3 covers 13 residues. V lost 2 bases and J lost 0, with 2 bases in between. The CDR3 loop is CASSQGSYNEQFF. CDR3 in DNA: TGTGCCAGCAGCCAAGGCTCCTACAATGAGCAGTTCTTC.

This sequence joins TRBV30 and TRBJ1-2; D ambiguous. Looked up from germline, CDR1 is GTSNPN and CDR2 is SVGIG (reference sequence). There are 13 residues in the CDR3. V gave up 4 bases and J gave up 4 bases, with 13 bases separating them. CDR3 DNA sequence: TGTGCCTGGATGGGCTCCTCGGGCTATGGCTACACCTTC. Its translation is CAWMGSSGYGYTF.

A remark on this clone: Distinct nucleotide sequences in the sample also encode this CDR3. The J gene is TRBJ2-3, the V gene TRBV19; TRBD2 aligns across 7 bases. The V segment lost 1 base and the J segment 3 bases; nucleotides outside the gene matches: 7. The CDR3 consists of 16 residues. Germline V gives CDR1 LNHDA, CDR2 SQIVND (reference sequence). This CDR3 reads CASSIGSASGTDTQYF. The CDR3 bases are TGTGCCAGTAGTATAGGATCGGCTAGCGGTACAGATACGCAGTATTTT.

The chain is built from TRBV6-5 and TRBJ2-2; tentative D call: TRBD1 (5 bases). V dropped 10 bases and J dropped 7 bases, with 16 bases sitting between them. Germline CDR1 reads MNHEY; CDR2 reads SVGAGI. The CDR3 covers 13 residues. The CDR3 DNA follows: TGTGCCACCAACAAAATCAGGGACGGGGAGCTGTTTTTT. Residues: CATNKIRDGELFF.

V and J are TRBV29-1 and TRBJ1-3, with D uncertain. The CDR3 extends over 14 amino acids. Germline assignment: CDR1 SQVTM and CDR2 ANQGSEA. Trimming removed 5 bases from V and 0 bases from J, with 11 bases in between. The chain's CDR3 is CSVKRDSSGNTIYF. The CDR3 coding sequence is TGCAGCGTTAAGAGAGATAGCTCTGGAAACACCATATATTTT.

J is TRBJ1-1 and V is TRBV28; 12 bases are a match to TRBD1. Germline-derived CDR1 and CDR2 are MDHEN and SYDVKM. V gave up 7 bases and J gave up 3 bases; unmatched junction bases: 9. This CDR3 has 16 amino acids. The CDR3 sequence is CASTPGDRGHYTEAFF. The CDR3 nucleotides read TGTGCCAGCACTCCGGGGGACAGGGGGCATTACACTGAAGCTTTCTTT. The whole variable domain, filled in from reference TRBV28 and TRBJ1-1, reads DVKVTQSSRYLVKRTGEKVFLECVQDMDHENMFWYRQDPGLGLRLIYFSYDVKMKEKGDIPEGYSVSREKKERFSLILESASTNQTSMYLCASTPGDRGHYTEAFFGQGTRLTVV.

This chain uses TRBV7-8 with TRBJ2-2, with D possibly TRBD2 on 7 matching bases. The length of the CDR3 is 18 residues. In germline, CDR1 is SGHVS, CDR2 FQNEAQ. Trimming removed 5 bases from V and 1 base from J, with 20 bases in between. CDR3 protein: CASSLTSRGAGNTGELFF. In DNA, the CDR3 is TGTGCCAGCAGCCTGACTAGCCGGGGGGCCGGGAACACCGGGGAGCTGTTTTTT. The variable domain in full, with the rest retrieved from reference TRBV7-8 and TRBJ2-2, is GAGVSQSPRYKVAKRGQDVALRCDPISGHVSLFWYQQALGQGPEFLTYFQNEAQLDKSGLPSDRFFAERPEGSVSTLKIQRTQQEDSAVYLCASSLTSRGAGNTGELFFGEGSRLTVL.

The rearrangement joins TRBV5-1 to TRBJ2-6, with 7 bases identical to TRBD1. This CDR3 is 17 amino acids long. The germline CDR1 and CDR2 sequences are SGHRS and YFSETQ. V shed 5 bases and J 0 bases; nucleotides not matched to a gene: 8. This CDR3 reads CASSKQGLGSGANVLTF. The CDR3 DNA sequence: TGCGCCAGCAGTAAACAGGGGTTGGGCTCTGGGGCCAACGTCCTGACTTTC.

This rearrangement joins TRBV2 to TRBJ2-3; D ambiguous. CDR1 SNHLY and CDR2 FYNNEI come from the germline V gene. Between the trimmed V and J ends, which lost 6 bases and 0 bases, there was a span of 10 bases. This CDR3 comprises 14 residues. For the CDR3, the DNA is TGTGCCAGCAGGGCGACAACCAGCACAGATACGCAGTATTTT. This gives the protein CASRATTSTDTQYF.

About this clone itself: Other DNA sequences of this sample code for an identical CDR3. This chain joins TRBV30 and TRBJ2-5; D is unresolved. Trimming took 2 bases from V and 5 from J, leaving 9 bases between them. Germline assignment: CDR1 GTSNPN and CDR2 SVGIG (reference sequence). This CDR3 has 12 residues. The chain's CDR3 is CAWSPLGETQYF. CDR3 sequence (DNA): TGTGCCTGGAGTCCCTTGGGGGAGACCCAGTACTTC. Combining the CDR3 with reference TRBV30 and TRBJ2-5 gives the whole variable domain SQTIHQWPATLVQPVGSPLSLECTVEGTSNPNLYWYRQAAGRGLQLLFYSVGIGQISSEVPQNLSASRPQDRQFILSSKKLLLSDSGFYLCAWSPLGETQYFGPGTRLLVL.